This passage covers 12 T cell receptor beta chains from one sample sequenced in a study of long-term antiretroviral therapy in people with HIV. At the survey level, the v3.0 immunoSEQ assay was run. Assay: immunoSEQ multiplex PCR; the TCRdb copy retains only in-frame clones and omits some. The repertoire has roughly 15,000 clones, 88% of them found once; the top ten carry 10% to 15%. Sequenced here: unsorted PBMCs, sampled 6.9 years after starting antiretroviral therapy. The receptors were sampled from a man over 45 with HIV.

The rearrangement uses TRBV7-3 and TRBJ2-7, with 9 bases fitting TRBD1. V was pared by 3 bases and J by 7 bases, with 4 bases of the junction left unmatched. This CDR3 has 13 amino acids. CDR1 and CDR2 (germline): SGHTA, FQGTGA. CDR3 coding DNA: TGTGCCAGCAGCTTGCTGACAGGGGGTGAGCAGTACTTC. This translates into CASSLLTGGEQYF. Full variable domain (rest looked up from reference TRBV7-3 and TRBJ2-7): GAGVSQTPSNKVTEKGKYVELRCDPISGHTALYWYRQSLGQGPEFLIYFQGTGAADDSGLPNDRFFAVRPEGSVSTLKIQRTERGDSAVYLCASSLLTGGEQYFGPGTRLTVT.

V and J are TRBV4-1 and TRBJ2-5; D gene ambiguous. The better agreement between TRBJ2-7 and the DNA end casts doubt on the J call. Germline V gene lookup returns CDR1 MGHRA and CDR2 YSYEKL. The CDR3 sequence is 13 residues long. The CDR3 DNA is TGCGCCAGCAGCCAAGTCGGTACCTACGAGCAGTACTTC. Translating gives CASSQVGTYEQYF.

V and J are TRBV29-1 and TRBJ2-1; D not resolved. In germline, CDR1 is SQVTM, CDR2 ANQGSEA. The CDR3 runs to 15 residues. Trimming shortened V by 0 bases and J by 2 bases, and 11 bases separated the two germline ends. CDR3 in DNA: TGCAGCGTTGAAGAACAAGTATGGGCCTACAATGAGCAGTTCTTC. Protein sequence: CSVEEQVWAYNEQFF.

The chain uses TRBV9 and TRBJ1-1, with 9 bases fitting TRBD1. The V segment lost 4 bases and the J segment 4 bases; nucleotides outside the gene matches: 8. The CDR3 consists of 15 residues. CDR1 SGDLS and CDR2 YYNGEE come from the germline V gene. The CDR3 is CASSTHRGLVTEAFF. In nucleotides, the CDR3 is TGTGCCAGCAGCACCCACAGGGGGCTGGTCACTGAAGCTTTCTTT.

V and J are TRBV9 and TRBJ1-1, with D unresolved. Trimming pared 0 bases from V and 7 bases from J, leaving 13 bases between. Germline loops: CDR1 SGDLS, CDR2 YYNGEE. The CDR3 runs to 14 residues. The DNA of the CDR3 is TGTGCCAGCAGCGTAGTCCCAGACCGGGGTGAAGCTTTCTTT. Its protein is CASSVVPDRGEAFF.

The CDR3 sequence is CASSLRSSGSYEQYF. The CDR3 DNA is TGTGCCAGCAGTTTACGATCGTCCGGGTCCTACGAGCAGTACTTC. This chain joins TRBV27 and TRBJ2-7; D not resolved. Germline-derived CDR1 and CDR2 are MNHEY and SMNVEV (reference sequence). This CDR3 spans 15 amino acids. Trimming pared 2 bases from V and 1 base from J, leaving 12 bases between.

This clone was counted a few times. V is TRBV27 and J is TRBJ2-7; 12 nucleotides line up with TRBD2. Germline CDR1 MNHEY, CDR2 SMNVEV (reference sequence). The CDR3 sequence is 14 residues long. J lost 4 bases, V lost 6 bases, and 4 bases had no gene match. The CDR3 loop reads CASRRLAGAYEQYF. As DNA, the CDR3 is TGTGCCAGCAGGCGACTAGCGGGAGCTTACGAGCAGTACTTC.

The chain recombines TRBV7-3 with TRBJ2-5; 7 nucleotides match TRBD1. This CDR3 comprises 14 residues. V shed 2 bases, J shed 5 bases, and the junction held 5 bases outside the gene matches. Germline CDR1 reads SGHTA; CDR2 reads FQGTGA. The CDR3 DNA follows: TGTGCCAGCAGCTTAGCCTCGACAGGGGAGACCCAGTACTTC. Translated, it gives CASSLASTGETQYF.

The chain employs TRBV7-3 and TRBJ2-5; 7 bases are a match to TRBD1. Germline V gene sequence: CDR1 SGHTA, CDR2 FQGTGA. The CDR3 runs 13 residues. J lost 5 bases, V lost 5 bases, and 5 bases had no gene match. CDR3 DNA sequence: TGTGCCAGCAGCCTAGACAGGGCGGAGACCCAGTACTTC. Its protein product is CASSLDRAETQYF.

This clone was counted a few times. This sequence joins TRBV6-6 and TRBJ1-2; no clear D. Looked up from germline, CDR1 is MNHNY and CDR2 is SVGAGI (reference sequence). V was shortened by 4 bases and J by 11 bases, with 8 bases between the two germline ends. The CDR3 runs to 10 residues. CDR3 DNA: TGTGCCAGCAGTTCCGGAGAATACACCTTC. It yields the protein CASSSGEYTF.

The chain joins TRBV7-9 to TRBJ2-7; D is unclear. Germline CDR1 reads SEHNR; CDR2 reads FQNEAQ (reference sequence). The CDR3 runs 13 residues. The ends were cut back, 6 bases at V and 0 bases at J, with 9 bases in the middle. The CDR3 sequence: CASRDQSSYEQYF. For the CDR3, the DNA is TGTGCCAGCAGAGATCAAAGCTCCTACGAGCAGTACTTC. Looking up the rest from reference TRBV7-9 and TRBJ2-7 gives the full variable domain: DTGVSQNPRHKITKRGQNVTFRCDPISEHNRLYWYRQTLGQGPEFLTYFQNEAQLEKSRLLSDRFSAERPKGSFSTLEIQRTEQGDSAMYLCASRDQSSYEQYFGPGTRLTVT.

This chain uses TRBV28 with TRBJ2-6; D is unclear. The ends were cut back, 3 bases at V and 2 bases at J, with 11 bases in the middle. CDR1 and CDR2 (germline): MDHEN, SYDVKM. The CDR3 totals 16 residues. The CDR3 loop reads CASSFPNSAGANVLTF. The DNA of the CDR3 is TGTGCCAGCAGTTTTCCGAACTCAGCTGGGGCCAACGTCCTGACTTTC.